Listed below are T cell receptor beta chains from one sample, sequenced in a study of blood T cell repertoires in COVID-19. The assay was immunoSEQ multiplex PCR, and TCRdb's table has in-frame clones only and misses some. The data hold over 350,000 clones, with approximately 90% observed a single time. Sequencing was performed on PBMCs or T cells enriched from blood (not recorded which). Receptors were obtained from a woman aged 18-29 years with acute COVID-19. CDR3s include the opening cysteine and the closing phenylalanine or tryptophan. A D gene is named only where the DNA matches it firmly. Only some rows state a clone size, as once, few, many or a class for expanded clones.

J	size	V	D	DNA	CDR3
TRBJ2-2	-	TRBV19	-	TGTGCCAGTAGTATCATGGGGAGCACCGGGGAGCTGTTTTTT	CASSIMGSTGELFF
TRBJ2-7	-	TRBV2	-	TGTGCCAGCATCCTATCCGGCGGGACCTACGAGCAGTACTTC	CASILSGGTYEQYF
TRBJ1-2	-	TRBV6-5	-	TGTGCCAGCAGTTACTCGATGGCCAACTATGGCTACACCTTC	CASSYSMANYGYTF
TRBJ1-1	-	TRBV3-1/TRBV3-2	TRBD1	TGTGCCAGCAGCAACCGACAGGGTGAAGCTTTCTTT	CASSNRQGEAFF
TRBJ2-5	-	TRBV7-2	-	TGTGCCAGCAGCTTAGATGACAGGAAAGAGACCCAGTACTTC	CASSLDDRKETQYF
TRBJ1-5	-	TRBV9	-	TGTGCCAGCAGCGTAGACACAAACAATCAGCCCCAGCATTTT	CASSVDTNNQPQHF
TRBJ2-2	-	TRBV19	-	TGTGCCAGTAGTTCTCAGGGGAAGAACACCGGGGAGCTGTTTTTT	CASSSQGKNTGELFF
TRBJ1-5	-	TRBV28	-	TGTGCCAGCAGTTTACTGGCGGGGGGCGACAATCAGCCCCAGCATTTT	CASSLLAGGDNQPQHF
TRBJ2-1	-	TRBV18	TRBD2	TGTGCCAGCTCAGCCCGACTAGCGGGAGCCCACAATGAGCAGTTCTTC	CASSARLAGAHNEQFF
TRBJ2-5	-	TRBV27	-	TGTGCCAGCAGTTTCTATTCTAGGGAGGAGACCCAGTACTTC	CASSFYSREETQYF
TRBJ2-1	-	TRBV10-3	TRBD2	TGTGCCATCAGTGACCCTAGCGGGTTGACCAATGAGCAGTTCTTC	CAISDPSGLTNEQFF
TRBJ1-5	-	TRBV28	-	TGTGCCAGCAGTTTGGTTCGGCAGCCCCAGCATTTT	CASSLVRQPQHF
TRBJ2-3	-	TRBV19	TRBD2	TGTGCCAGTAGTCCCCTAGCGGGGGGCCACACAGATACGCAGTATTTT	CASSPLAGGHTDTQYF
TRBJ1-1	-	TRBV7-2	-	TGTGCCAGCAGCTTAGGGGTGGCGGCTGAAGCTTTCTTT	CASSLGVAAEAFF
TRBJ1-1	-	TRBV29-1	TRBD1	TGCAGCGTCGTCACAGGGGAGGTCGTTAACACTGAAGCTTTCTTT	CSVVTGEVVNTEAFF
TRBJ1-4	-	TRBV5-1	-	TGCGCCAGCAGCCCAGGGAAGTTGAGTGAAAAACTGTTTTTT	CASSPGKLSEKLFF
TRBJ2-1	-	TRBV7-6	TRBD2	TGTGCCAGCAGCTTTTCTAGCGGGGGGTCGAATGAGCAGTTCTTC	CASSFSSGGSNEQFF
TRBJ2-3	-	TRBV27	-	TGTGCCAGCAGTTTGAGGGGAACTACAGGGATTACTAGCACAGATACGCAGTATTTT	CASSLRGTTGITSTDTQYF
TRBJ2-2	once	TRBV18	-	TGTGCCAGCTCACCACAACAGATGAACACCGGGGAGCTGTTTTTT	CASSPQQMNTGELFF
TRBJ1-5	-	TRBV28	TRBD1	TGTGCCAGCAGTAAGGGGACAGGGGGTAATCAGCCCCAGCATTTT	CASSKGTGGNQPQHF
TRBJ1-2	few	TRBV4-1	TRBD1	TGCGCCAGCAGCCAAGACGAACGTAGGACAGGGAAATATGGCTACACCTTC	CASSQDERRTGKYGYTF
TRBJ1-2	-	TRBV25-1	-	TGTGCCAGCAGTCAGGTGTACGGCTATGGCTACACCTTC	CASSQVYGYGYTF
TRBJ1-1	-	TRBV11-2	TRBD1	TGTGCCAGCAGCCCGAGGACAGGAGGGAACACTGAAGCTTTCTTT	CASSPRTGGNTEAFF
TRBJ2-3	-	TRBV4-2	TRBD1	TGTGCCAGCAGCCAAGACTTACAGGGGGCAGATACGCAGTATTTT	CASSQDLQGADTQYF
TRBJ1-2	-	TRBV4-1	-	TGCGCCAGCAGCCAAGGCCCACTAGCTAACTATGGCTACACCTTC	CASSQGPLANYGYTF
TRBJ2-1	-	TRBV30	-	TGTGCCTGGGCCCAGGGGCCCTACAATGAGCAGTTCTTC	CAWAQGPYNEQFF
TRBJ1-2	-	TRBV7-9	-	TGTGCCAGCACCGCTGGGCAGGTTAAGAACTATGGCTACACCTTC	CASTAGQVKNYGYTF
TRBJ2-7	-	TRBV5-6	-	TGTGCCAGCAGCTTTCCAGGGGTAACCTACGAGCAGTACTTC	CASSFPGVTYEQYF
TRBJ1-6	-	TRBV25-1	TRBD1	TGTGCCAGCAGTGAAGAGAAGACAGGGGGCTCACCCCTCCACTTT	CASSEEKTGGSPLHF
TRBJ1-2	once	TRBV6-2/TRBV6-3	TRBD1	TGTGCCAGCAGTTCCCGGGACAGGATGAACGGCTACACCTTC	CASSSRDRMNGYTF
TRBJ2-6	-	TRBV28	-	TGTGCCAGCAGTTCCTTGGGCGTCTCTGGGGCCAACGTCCTGACTTTC	CASSSLGVSGANVLTF
TRBJ1-2	-	TRBV9	-	TGTGCCAGCAGGGCTACAGGGCAAGGTGGCGGCTACACCTTC	CASRATGQGGGYTF
TRBJ2-5	-	TRBV2	TRBD1	TGTGCCAGCAGTGAACAGGGGGTCGAGACCCAGTACTTC	CASSEQGVETQYF
TRBJ2-3	-	TRBV7-9	-	TGTGCCAGCAGCTGGGGGGTGGACACAGATACGCAGTATTTT	CASSWGVDTDTQYF
TRBJ1-5	-	TRBV6-2/TRBV6-3	TRBD1	TGTGCCAGCAGTTTGGACAGGGCCGGAAGATCGCCCCAGCATTTT	CASSLDRAGRSPQHF
TRBJ2-1	-	TRBV7-8	TRBD1	TGTGCCAGCAGCTTAAATCAACGGACAGGTCCATACAATGAGCAGTTCTTC	CASSLNQRTGPYNEQFF
TRBJ1-5	once	TRBV19	-	TGTGCCAGTAGTCTCCAGGGCGGCAATCAGCCCCAGCATTTT	CASSLQGGNQPQHF
TRBJ1-6	-	TRBV9	TRBD1	TGTGCCAGCAGCGTAGTGGGACAGAGCAATTCACCCCTCCACTTT	CASSVVGQSNSPLHF
TRBJ2-7	-	TRBV29-1	-	TGCAGCGTTGGACGGGTTTCCTCCTACGAGCAGTACTTC	CSVGRVSSYEQYF
TRBJ2-2	-	TRBV6-5	-	TGTGCCAGCAGTTACACGACATCCGCGAACACCGGGGAGCTGTTTTTT	CASSYTTSANTGELFF
TRBJ2-1	-	TRBV21-1	-	TGTGCCAGCAGCAACAGGCGACTAGCCTACAGGAATGAGCAGTTCTTC	CASSNRRLAYRNEQFF
TRBJ1-4	-	TRBV27	TRBD1	TGTGCCAGCAGTTTCGGACAGGGGGCGAATGAAAAACTGTTTTTT	CASSFGQGANEKLFF